This T cell receptor beta chain was recorded in a study of response to subunit inactivated influenza vaccine. Whole-study findings and limits: Few additional T cells are recruited per seasonal influenza vaccination, authors suggested.

This clonotype came up many times. The antigen remains undetermined. The CDR3 contains 15 residues. Germline V CDR1 and CDR2: SGDLS, YYNGEE. V lost 0 bases and J lost 2, with 11 bases in between. MiXCR, run by TCRdb on the RT-PCR reads, gives a single entry per CDR3 protein. This table has 400,000 to 650,000 distinct CDR3 sequences, approximately 7.7% appearing once. The receptor was derived from a man between 45 and 75 years old who received an inactivated influenza vaccine. This specimen was PBMCs from blood, taken roughly 24 months after vaccination. The chain has TRBV9 and TRBJ1-1, with D hard to call. In DNA form, the CDR3 reads TGTGCCAGCAGCGTAGTTGCCAGTTATAACACTGAAGCTTTCTTT. Translated: CASSVVASYNTEAFF.